The present T cell receptor (beta chain) was sequenced within a study of cytomegalovirus exposure and HLA in healthy donors (dated by TCRdb to between 2016 and 2019). A note on the overall study: An earlier analysis of several hundred of the donors reported 250 to 350 Gb of sequence data and approximately 110 million unique TCR beta sequences from 150 million to 200 million T cells. Every discovery cohort repertoire had been produced on one sequencing platform. The number of typed donors differed by locus: about 620-640 for A, B, C, DRB1 and DQB1; approximately 530 for DQA1; approximately 600 for DPA1; and roughly 450 for DPB1. HLA typing covered class I and class II loci at four-digit resolution. Along with the approximately 700-subject first cohort, a separate validation cohort of over 90 different subjects was used. Among the approximately 400 genotyped donors, approximately 77% belonged to the genetic ancestry cluster associated with self-reported Caucasian donors. The study used immunosequencing to profile the T cell repertoires of 670 or so subjects and linked those repertoires to cytomegalovirus serostatus. An early release that covered several hundred HLA-typed donors contained approximately 300 gigabases of sequencing data and 70 million to 100 million unique TCR sequences. To study patterns of TCR occurrence, a later analysis re-analyzed previously published TCR beta repertoires from hundreds of donors and added high-resolution HLA genotyping. Donor age, sex, ethnicity and CMV serostatus were compiled together with the repertoire data. The study was designed to test whether signatures of past pathogen exposure could be identified by cataloging public T cell receptors. To decide whether each TCR beta V gene segment behaved as functional or pseudogenic, an earlier analysis of approximately 590 of the donors relied on high-throughput TCR beta sequencing. Rather than drawing on any new phenotypic data, the later analysis identified candidate immune exposures from TCR beta sequences and the way those sequences occurred across donors. Among a few hundred genotyped donors of the cohort, an average of approximately 240,000 unique TCR beta nucleotide sequences were sequenced per donor, roughly 18% of them non-productive. A later genetic analysis used genome-wide SNP genotypes for about 65% of the 666 donors, treating that subset as a discovery cohort. To predict cytomegalovirus infection status, the study brought together high-throughput TCR immunosequencing, statistical association of individual TCRs with disease status, and machine learning. A handful of DR-DQ haplotypes were handled as single units for association and clustering because linkage in the cohort was strong. What the study reported, not specific to this receptor: According to a later analysis, parvovirus B19, influenza, CMV and Epstein-Barr virus appeared linked to several top co-occurrence clusters. This cohort had only TCR beta chains sequenced, and the lack of alpha or paired-chain data limited which features could be detected. In a later analysis, HLA-associated TCR beta chains showed more clonal expansion and lower generation probabilities than non-associated chains that were equally common. Assigning TCR associations to individual alleles was difficult when HLA alleles, especially DR and DQ, strongly co-occurred. A later genetic analysis reported fewer N-insertions in productive TCRs among donors in an Asian-associated ancestry cluster than the roughly 640-donor mean. A further reported finding was that TCR beta sequences accurately predicted the HLA-A and HLA-B alleles for most subjects in the first cohort. The classifier was reported to diagnose cytomegalovirus status with high specificity and sensitivity in both the original cohort and the validation cohort. Most TCR sequences were observed very rarely across donors, whereas some public TCRs were present in many individuals. Correlated functional status among segregating V segments might be attributable to linkage disequilibrium, but an unknown experimental factor could not be ruled out. The authors suggested that the approach could potentially be extended to other disease states and immunological phenotypes. The earlier analysis of 450 to 700 of the donors excluded some 15 rarely observed V segments, including chromosome 9 orphons, because counts were too low. A later analysis found that most CMV-associated TCR beta chains appeared HLA-restricted, with HLA associations seemingly driven largely by CMV exposure. Immune exposure information for the cohort was limited to CMV serostatus. Broadly in line with IMGT annotations, most TCR beta V segments showed up in productive rearrangements about 90% or about 30% of the time in an earlier analysis of several hundred of the donors. A total of fewer than 200 TCR beta chains were listed by the study as associated with cytomegalovirus. Because HLA typing was missing for some donors at each locus, association tests included only the typed subset. In a later analysis, the rate of TCR association differed among HLA loci, with DRB1 alleles having the most associated TCRs and HLA-C alleles having the fewest. Specific HLA alleles were associated with 16,951 TCR beta sequences at a false discovery rate of 0.05 in a later analysis. A group of highly shared sequence variants was considered likely to be a technical artifact of the sequencing pipeline. The 87-base-pair reads could not distinguish some IMGT-functional V segments, including TRBV6-2 and TRBV6-3, so those segments were excluded. A few of the identified cytomegalovirus-associated TCR beta chains were confirmed in vitro to be specific for cytomegalovirus antigens. Roughly uniform sequencing depth across donors was assumed in presence/absence analyses, although this assumption may not hold. A later genetic analysis associated a missense DCLRE1C variant with V-gene and J-gene trimming of TCR beta chains, and an independent cohort replicated the association.

Regarding this clone: No cognate antigen has been identified for it. The sample holds no much larger clone one base away, and base qualities are not on file.

Preparation of the library involved the immunoSEQ multiplex PCR assay. For the multiplex PCR, a mixture combining 60 forward primers for TCR Vbeta segments and 13 reverse primers for TCR Jbeta segments was used. The CDR3 region of rearranged TCR beta genes was amplified from genomic DNA with a multiplex PCR assay. On the Illumina HiSeq System, the amplified TCR beta libraries were sequenced as 87-base-pair reads. The authors' pipeline ran thus. Across the 600 to 700 repertoires, a later analysis counted 80 million or so unique TCR beta chains, some 11 million of which were shared by at least two donors. To remove PCR and sequencing errors, raw reads were error-corrected and collapsed into unique sequences using a nearest-neighbor algorithm that merged closely related sequences. V, D and J gene segments were assigned by aligning CDR3 sequences to IMGT reference sequences. For a sequence to be retained, a match of at least six nucleotides to both a V gene segment and a J gene segment was required. A rearrangement counted as productive if the CDR3 had no stop codons and remained in frame with V and J, and every other rearrangement counted as non-productive. CDR3 was defined by IMGT convention, running from the second conserved V-encoded cysteine to the conserved J-encoded phenylalanine. The earlier analysis of 587 of the donors excluded sequences that lacked an unambiguous match to a single V gene segment. An earlier analysis of approximately 590 of the donors classified V segments as functional when productive rearrangements were above 56.7% and as segregating when the standard deviation between donors was above 5%. A statistical classification framework was developed to diagnose cytomegalovirus status using the catalog of TCR beta chain sequences. V and J gene assignment, in a later analysis, came from comparing TCR nucleotide sequences with IMGT/GENE-DB human TR gene sequences. Using the TCRdist pipeline, a later analysis assigned CDR3 sequences along with most-parsimonious VDJ recombination scenarios. In a later analysis, each TCR beta chain was defined by its CDR3 amino acid sequence together with its V-gene family, and reads lacking a unique V-gene family were excluded. To address suspected cross-contamination and a sequencing artifact, a later analysis removed approximately 600 highly shared, low-generation-probability nucleotide sequences. In a later analysis, a clonal expansion index was calculated for each public chain from normalized within-repertoire ranks of inferred template counts. In a later analysis, generation probabilities were computed using a VDJ recombination model fitted to out-of-frame rearrangements, and the results were checked against IGoR. Hypergeometric tests were used in a later analysis to score TCR-TCR, TCR-HLA and TCR-CMV co-occurrence, with a repertoire-size bias correction applied to the TCR pairs. In a later analysis, false discovery rates were estimated by permuting HLA or CMV assignments 20 times. A later analysis grouped co-occurring TCRs with DBSCAN, adding TCRdist sequence similarity when clustering within HLA-allele-positive subsets. Repertoires with fewer than 30,000 or more than 120,000 public chains were left out of co-occurrence clustering, as were a handful of repertoires with anomalous nucleotide sharing. The source is immuneACCESS, and TCRdb retained only in-frame sequences with V and J called. Part of the clones is not carried over; for the studies checked, unresolved V genes explain less than half of this, and the remainder is unexplained. D and trimming were read from the DNA, whereas the V and J calls and clone size are those reported in that table. Present in this sample are 210,000 or so clones, approximately 81% of which were seen just once. The ten largest clones represent about 1.2% of the sample.

Via the germline V gene (reference sequence), CDR1 is MNHEY and CDR2 SMNVEV. V loses 8 bases, J loses 0 bases, and the germline ends lie 11 bases apart. The CDR3 starts with the cysteine, ends with the phenylalanine, and has 15 residues. CDR3 DNA only is kept here, 45 bases in frame from base 1. The cohort comprised 670 or so healthy bone marrow donors. All cohort members were sampled while nominally healthy, although unrecorded immune exposures were likely present. CMV serostatus was positive for 250 to 300 and negative for about half of the roughly 700 cohort members, and was not recorded for this donor. Each donor provided a peripheral blood sample, and peripheral blood mononuclear cells were used for TCR beta sequencing. The Qiagen DNeasy Blood Extraction Kit was used to extract genomic DNA from the blood cell samples.

The receptor comes from a human donor in good health. Sequencing was carried out using PBMCs. The sequence is built from TRBV27 and TRBJ2-6, with the D gene uncertain. The encoded CDR3 is CASGGFGSGANVLTF. The sequenced DNA is TGTGCCAGCGGCGGATTTGGCTCTGGGGCCAACGTCCTGACTTTC. This CDR3, with the reference TRBV27 and TRBJ2-6 proteins standing in past its ends, gives the full variable domain EAQVTQNPRYLITVTGKKLTVTCSQNMNHEYMSWYRQDPGLGLRQIYYSMNVEVTDKGDVPEGYKVSRKEKRNFPLILESPSPNQTSLYFCASGGFGSGANVLTFGAGSRLTVL.